The next 10 T cell receptor beta chains were all read from a single sample in a study of control samples from healthy donors and cancer patients. Sequencing used immunoSEQ multiplex PCR; TCRdb keeps in-frame clones, though not all of them. The profile shows approximately 150,000 clones, roughly nine tenths of them singletons. Sample: blood. These receptors all stem from a man aged 18 to 30 in good health.

The genes are TRBV6-5 and TRBJ2-1; 9 positions agree with TRBD2. V was pared by 7 bases and J by 6 bases, with 10 bases of the junction left unmatched. The CDR3 has 15 residues. Germline V gives CDR1 MNHEY, CDR2 SVGAGI. The CDR3 sequence is CASKARTSVLNEQFF. In nucleotides, the CDR3 is TGTGCCAGCAAGGCCAGGACTAGCGTCCTCAATGAGCAGTTCTTC.

The V and J genes are TRBV11-2 and TRBJ1-1, with TRBD1 as a possible D gene (5 bases). This CDR3 has 13 amino acids. Germline lookup yields CDR1 SGHAT and CDR2 FQNNGV. V shed 3 bases and J shed 5 bases, with 10 bases lying between them. CDR3 DNA sequence: TGTGCCAGCAGCTTGCAGCAGGGAACTGAAGCTTTCTTT. It codes for CASSLQQGTEAFF.

The V and J genes are TRBV5-6 and TRBJ1-2; 7 positions match TRBD1. From germline, CDR1 is SGHDT and CDR2 YYEEEE. This CDR3 spans 14 amino acids. Germline trimming cut 4 bases from V and 5 bases from J; bases unmatched to any gene: 8. CDR3 in DNA: TGTGCCAGCAGCAAAGGGGGCGCGCGGTATGGCTACACCTTC. Protein product: CASSKGGARYGYTF.

The V call is TRBV9, the J call TRBJ1-2; no definite D call. The CDR3 is 13 residues long. Trimming cost V 0 bases and J 6 bases, with 9 bases left between them. Per germline, CDR1 SGDLS and CDR2 YYNGEE. In DNA form, the CDR3 reads TGTGCCAGCAGCGTAGGGCCCGGGGATGGCTACACCTTC. Translated, it gives CASSVGPGDGYTF.

This chain links TRBV15 with TRBJ1-1; D is unclear. Germline CDR1 reads LNHNV; CDR2 reads YYDKDF (reference sequence). The ends were cut back, 5 bases at V and 2 bases at J, with 9 bases in the middle. This CDR3 region has 13 residues. CDR3 DNA sequence: TGTGCCACCAGCTTGGACCCCAACACTGAAGCTTTCTTT. It encodes CATSLDPNTEAFF.

This chain uses TRBV5-5 with TRBJ1-4; D gene ambiguous. The V end lost 4 bases, the J end lost 8 bases, and 15 bases lay between the germline ends. Looked up from germline, CDR1 is SGHKS and CDR2 is YYEKEE (reference sequence). This CDR3 region has 14 residues. The CDR3 loop reads CASSETNHQEKLFF. CDR3 bases: TGTGCCAGCAGCGAGACCAATCACCAGGAAAAACTGTTTTTT.

The V call is TRBV7-9, the J call TRBJ1-4; D not resolved. The germline V and J ends were trimmed by 1 base and 8 bases, with 11 bases remaining between them. CDR3 size: 14 residues. Germline CDR1 and CDR2: SEHNR and FQNEAQ (reference sequence). The CDR3 spells CASSLEDFPEKLFF. The CDR3 DNA follows: TGTGCCAGCAGCTTAGAGGATTTTCCGGAAAAACTGTTTTTT. Full variable domain (remainder filled in from reference TRBV7-9 and TRBJ1-4): DTGVSQNPRHKITKRGQNVTFRCDPISEHNRLYWYRQTLGQGPEFLTYFQNEAQLEKSRLLSDRFSAERPKGSFSTLEIQRTEQGDSAMYLCASSLEDFPEKLFFGSGTQLSVL.

The J gene is TRBJ1-1, the V gene TRBV7-2, with TRBD1 matching over 7 bases. The V segment lost 1 base and the J segment 8 bases; nucleotides outside the gene matches: 4. The germline V gene encodes CDR1 SGHTA and CDR2 FQGNSA. This CDR3 is built from 13 residues. The CDR3 region is CASSLGRDREAFF. DNA of the CDR3: TGTGCCAGCAGCTTAGGGCGGGACAGAGAAGCTTTCTTT. Complete variable domain (other parts from reference TRBV7-2 and TRBJ1-1): GAGVSQSPSNKVTEKGKDVELRCDPISGHTALYWYRQSLGQGLEFLIYFQGNSAPDKSGLPSDRFSAERTGGSVSTLTIQRTQQEDSAVYLCASSLGRDREAFFGQGTRLTVV.

The chain uses TRBV19 and TRBJ1-2, with D maybe TRBD1 (6 bases). V lost 1 base and J lost 7, with 10 bases in between. The CDR3 covers 13 residues. CDR1 and CDR2 from the germline V gene are LNHDA and SQIVND (reference sequence). CDR3 in DNA: TGTGCCAGTAGTATAGGGACAGCCGCTGGCTACACCTTC. It codes for CASSIGTAAGYTF.

V usage is TRBV29-1 and J usage is TRBJ2-5; D may be TRBD2 (6 bases). In germline, CDR1 is SQVTM, CDR2 ANQGSEA. V lost 5 bases and J lost 4, with 17 bases in between. The CDR3 has 14 amino acids. In nucleotides, the CDR3 is TGCAGCGTTTGGAGGGGAAGTGGCGGAGAGACCCAGTACTTC. Its translation is CSVWRGSGGETQYF.